The 5 T cell receptor delta chains reported below all come from one sample, sequenced in a study of γδ T cells in repeated Plasmodium falciparum infection. TCRdb reprocessed the multiplex PCR reads through CATT. The sample yields under 60,000 delta-chain clones, approximately 1.5% seen once. Bulk repertoires came from Vgamma9/Vdelta2+ or Vdelta2-negative gammadelta T cells flow-sorted from PBMC. The specimen sequenced was gamma-delta T cells from blood. These receptors originate from a pool of human donors (malaria-infected and uninfected, not separated).

Concerning this clone itself: A far larger clone lies a single base away; this is likely a read error. Other DNA sequences within the sample encode an identical CDR3. V and J are TRDV1 and TRDJ1, with D tentatively TRDD3 (5 bases). Germline V lookup: CDR1 TSWWSYY, CDR2 QGS. The CDR3 consists of 18 residues. CDR3 sequence (DNA): TGCGCTCTTGGGGAACTTTTCCCCATTCCGGGCGAATCTGGTAAACTCATCTTT. This gives the protein CALGELFPIPGESGKLIF.

The table lists this clone with many counts. The listed TCRdb protein conflicts with the DNA translation at residue 10, and the protein shown is translated directly from the DNA. The rearrangement links TRDV1 to TRDJ1, with 10 bases matching TRDD3. The CDR3 extends over 25 amino acids. CDR1 is TSWWSYY and CDR2 is QGS in the germline V gene. The ends lost 2 bases at V and 1 base at J; junction bases unmatched: 31. This chain's CDR3 is CALGEIRNQQERGVLGDFPTDKLIF. The CDR3 DNA reads as TGTGCTCTTGGGGAAATTAGAAATCAGCAAGAAAGGGGCGTACTGGGGGATTTCCCCACCGATAAACTCATCTTT.

A word on this clone: The protein recorded in TCRdb matches a much larger clone and deviates from this DNA's translation at residue 11, suggesting a read error; the protein here is obtained by translating the DNA. The gene calls are TRDV2 and TRDJ1, with no clear D. The J gene, missing from TCRdb, was assigned here through DNA to germline matching. Between the trimmed V and J ends, which lost 3 bases and 4 bases, there was a span of 20 bases. Germline CDR1 is GEAIGNYY and CDR2 is EKD. CDR3 size: 16 residues. The CDR3 DNA reads TGTGCCTGTGACCAATGCCGCCCCTCCAAGCTCGATAAACTCATCTTT. This encodes CACDQCRPSKLDKLIF.

This clone was seen at least ten times. CDR3 DNA sequence: TGTGCTCTTGGGGAAGGAGAAGGGCAGCTTTTTTCGACTGGGAGATACACCGATAAACTCATCTTT. Protein sequence: CALGEGEGQLFSTGRYTDKLIF. The rearrangement joins TRDV1 to TRDJ1; possible D gene TRDD3, 6 bases. TCRdb does not report a J gene; here it was assigned by matching the DNA to germline references. CDR1 is TSWWSYY, CDR2 QGS, per germline. V was shortened by 2 bases and J by 0 bases, with 31 bases between the two germline ends. The CDR3 is made up of 22 amino acids.

The table lists this clone with a few counts. A read error is likely here: a far larger clone is one base away. Within the sample, other DNA sequences also encode this same CDR3. The chain joins TRDV2 to TRDJ1; a weak D match, TRDD3 (6 bases). Germline matching of the DNA provided the J gene here, since TCRdb leaves it blank. Between the trimmed V and J ends, which lost 1 base and 0 bases, there was a span of 29 bases. The CDR3 totals 21 residues. The germline V gene encodes CDR1 GEAIGNYY and CDR2 EKD. The DNA for the CDR3 is TGTGCCTGTGACACAGGGTTGCTTGGGGGCCCCCTTACCCCATACACCGATAAACTCATCTTT. This sequence encodes CACDTGLLGGPLTPYTDKLIF.